These T cell receptor beta chains were read from a single sample in a study of shared clonotypes between healthy human individuals. Libraries were prepared by immunoSEQ multiplex PCR; TCRdb keeps only in-frame clonotypes and omits some of them. Here the sample spans 950,000 to 1,100,000 clones, around four fifths being singletons. The sequenced sample consisted of memory CD4+ T cells sorted from blood. Receptors originate from a man aged 18 to 30 in good health. Each CDR3 is given with its conserved first and last residue. Each record gives: V gene, clone size, D gene, J gene, CDR3 DNA, CDR3 protein. The D gene is left open where the match is weak. A row's size may be missing; if present it is once, few, many or a size class.

TRBV5-6	few	TRBD2	TRBJ2-3	TGTGCCAGCAGCCTTGTCGCGGGGGGCACAGATACGCAGTATTTT	CASSLVAGGTDTQYF
TRBV7-6	.	.	TRBJ2-1	TGTGCCAGCAGCTACTCCTACAATGAGCAGTTCTTC	CASSYSYNEQFF
TRBV11-1	.	.	TRBJ1-2	TGTGCCAGCAGCTCCCGGTCGACAGTTAACTATGGCTACACCTTC	CASSSRSTVNYGYTF
TRBV6-5	.	.	TRBJ2-7	TGTGCCAGCAGTGGGTACTACGAGCAGTACTTC	CASSGYYEQYF
TRBV25-1	.	.	TRBJ1-6	TGTGCCAGCAGTGAAAGCCTTTTGGATTATAATTCACCCCTCCACTTT	CASSESLLDYNSPLHF
TRBV6-1	.	.	TRBJ2-5	TGTGCCAGCAAGTTGGGACTCCCGGCGGAAGAGACCCAGTACTTC	CASKLGLPAEETQYF
TRBV29-1	.	TRBD1	TRBJ2-1	TGCAGCGTTGAAGAATCTGTCGTAGGGGGCGAGCAGTTCTTC	CSVEESVVGGEQFF
TRBV5-5	once	.	TRBJ2-6	TGTGCCAGCAGTTCCCGATTGGCCAACGTCCTGACTTTC	CASSSRLANVLTF
TRBV7-9	.	TRBD2	TRBJ2-1	TGTGCCAGCAGCTTAGTTGGACTAGCGAAGAGTGAGCAGTTCTTC	CASSLVGLAKSEQFF
TRBV10-1	.	.	TRBJ2-3	TGCGCCAGCAGTGAAGTAGGGGCTAGAGATACGCAGTATTTT	CASSEVGARDTQYF
TRBV18	.	TRBD1	TRBJ2-7	TGTGCCAGCTCACCACGGCGGACAGGAGACGAGCAGTACTTC	CASSPRRTGDEQYF
TRBV7-9	.	.	TRBJ2-3	TGTGCCAGCAGCTTAGGACTAGGTACGCAGTATTTT	CASSLGLGTQYF
TRBV18	.	TRBD1	TRBJ1-3	TGTGCCAGCTCAACTAGGACAGGGGCCGACACCATATATTTT	CASSTRTGADTIYF
TRBV6-5	.	TRBD1	TRBJ1-4	TGTGCCAGCAGGTCCGGGACAGGGAATGAAAAACTGTTTTTT	CASRSGTGNEKLFF
TRBV30	many	.	TRBJ2-2	TGTGCCTGGACCACCCGGACAAAGCACACCGGGGAGCTGTTTTTT	CAWTTRTKHTGELFF
TRBV10-2	.	TRBD2	TRBJ2-3	TGCGCCAGCAGTGAGTCGGGAGCGGGAGGTACGCAGTATTTT	CASSESGAGGTQYF
TRBV30	.	TRBD1	TRBJ1-5	TGTGCCTGGACCCGGGGGGGGACAGGGTATAATTTAGGCAATCAGCCCCAGCATTTT	CAWTRGGTGYNLGNQPQHF
TRBV21-1	few	.	TRBJ2-1	TGTGCCAGCAGCGTCTCATTCCAGCGGGGGCCCTACAATGAGCAGTTCTTC	CASSVSFQRGPYNEQFF
TRBV7-2	.	TRBD2	TRBJ2-4	TGTGCCAGCAGGCCCGGGGGGGGCAGGGACATTCAGTACTTC	CASRPGGGRDIQYF
TRBV9	few	TRBD2	TRBJ2-5	TGTGCCAGCAGCGACGGGACTAGCGGGGGTTTCAAGGAGACCCAGTACTTC	CASSDGTSGGFKETQYF
TRBV6-5	few	.	TRBJ1-6	TGTGCCAGCAGCCCCGGACCGTCACCCGGCTCACCCCTCCACTTT	CASSPGPSPGSPLHF
TRBV18	.	TRBD1	TRBJ1-2	TGTGCCAGCTCGGCCGGGACAGCTCTCAGCTATGGCTACACCTTC	CASSAGTALSYGYTF
TRBV4-1	.	.	TRBJ2-2	TGCGCCAGCAGCCAAGATATACAGGATCAGGTCTTGACCGGGGAGCTGTTTTTT	CASSQDIQDQVLTGELFF
TRBV7-9	.	.	TRBJ2-2	TGTGCCAGCAGCTCCGGGACTCTTAACACCGGGGAGCTGTTTTTT	CASSSGTLNTGELFF
TRBV5-1	few	TRBD2	TRBJ2-6	TGCGCCAGCAGCTTGACCGGGACTAGCGGGTCTGGGGCCAACGTCCTGACTTTC	CASSLTGTSGSGANVLTF
TRBV5-4	.	TRBD2	TRBJ2-3	TGTGCCAGCAGCTTGGGTCTAGCGGGGGGGCAACGTACGCAGTATTTT	CASSLGLAGGQRTQYF
TRBV6-1	.	TRBD2	TRBJ2-3	TGTGCCAGCAGTGAATTTGTTAGCGGGGGCACAGATACGCAGTATTTT	CASSEFVSGGTDTQYF
TRBV30	.	.	TRBJ2-2	TGTGCCTGGGGTCCCTCCGGGGAGCTGTTTTTT	CAWGPSGELFF
TRBV5-1	.	TRBD1	TRBJ2-6	TGCGCCAGCAGCTTGGCGGGGACAGGGGGCATCTCTGGGGCCAACGTCCTGACTTTC	CASSLAGTGGISGANVLTF
TRBV10-1	.	.	TRBJ2-1	TGCGCCAGCAGTAGGGACTGGCGGGCTGAGCAGTTCTTC	CASSRDWRAEQFF
TRBV18	.	TRBD1	TRBJ2-5	TGTGCCAGCTCACCAGGACAGGGAAGGGAGACCCAGTACTTC	CASSPGQGRETQYF
TRBV15	few	.	TRBJ2-5	TGTGCCACCAGCCCAGGGACTCGATCGGAGACCCAGTACTTC	CATSPGTRSETQYF
TRBV5-4	.	.	TRBJ1-2	TGTGCCAGCAGCGACACGGGACTCTATGGCTACACCTTC	CASSDTGLYGYTF
TRBV13	.	TRBD2	TRBJ2-7	TGTGCCAGCAGCTCCCAGCGGGAGCTCTACGAGCAGTACTTC	CASSSQRELYEQYF
TRBV6-5	.	.	TRBJ1-5	.	CASSSSVSQPQHF
TRBV30	.	.	TRBJ1-6	TGTGCCTGGGGGGGGCAAAATTCACCCCTCCACTTT	CAWGGQNSPLHF
TRBV10-1	.	.	TRBJ2-1	TGCGCCAGCAGTGAGTCCGGGGGCCTCTCCTACAATGAGCAGTTCTTC	CASSESGGLSYNEQFF
TRBV7-9	.	TRBD1	TRBJ2-3	TGTGCCAGCAGCCTCGGACAGGGGCTAATCACAGATACGCAGTATTTT	CASSLGQGLITDTQYF